This T cell receptor beta chain appears in the sequencing data of a study of PD-1 blockade in classical Hodgkin lymphoma. General study points: A reduction in baseline TCR diversity was reportedly seen in newly diagnosed patients relative to healthy donors. Why the repertoires differ is still unclear, perhaps disease activity or prior therapy.

Germline V CDR1 and CDR2: SGHNT, YYREEE (reference sequence). The ends were cut back, 0 bases at V and 4 bases at J, with 16 bases in the middle. CDR3 size: 16 residues. Time point denoted: newly diagnosed, previously untreated cHL patient sample. The study purified CD4+ T cells from thawed PBMCs using magnetic negative selection. Serving as comparison were PBMCs from newly diagnosed, untreated classical Hodgkin lymphoma, which were sequenced alongside the relapsed/refractory trial patients. In regard to this clone: Antigen: not known.

The table came from immunoSEQ multiplex PCR; TCRdb's copy has only in-frame clones and leaves some out. The data contain under 20,000 clones, about 90% of them singletons. Sequenced input: CD4+ T cells from blood. The chain combines TRBV5-4 with TRBJ1-2, with D unclear. This clonotype originated in a human donor with classical Hodgkin lymphoma. In DNA, the CDR3 is TGTGCCAGCAGCTTGGGGGCCGGGATGCTGGGCTATGGCTACACCTTC. Its protein product is CASSLGAGMLGYGYTF.